The 21 T cell receptor beta chains below all came from one sample that was sequenced in a study of blood T cell repertoires in COVID-19. Data came from immunoSEQ multiplex PCR; TCRdb stores just in-frame clones and leaves some out. The table lists 140,000 to 150,000 clones, 85% to 90% of them singletons, with under 3% in the top ten. Source material: peripheral blood. These receptors originate from a human donor in a cohort sampled during active COVID-19.

The rearrangement links TRBV28 to TRBJ1-2; D not resolved. Trimming removed 2 bases from V and 1 base from J, with 8 bases in between. The CDR3 sequence is 14 residues long. Germline CDR1 reads MDHEN; CDR2 reads SYDVKM. The CDR3 sequence is CASSLATDNYGYTF. For the CDR3, the DNA is TGTGCCAGCAGTTTAGCCACAGATAACTATGGCTACACCTTC.

V and J are TRBV3-1 (or the pseudogene TRBV3-2) and TRBJ2-1, with 16 bases identical to TRBD2. V lost 1 base to trimming and J lost 10 bases; unmatched junction nucleotides: 7. The CDR3 is made up of 17 amino acids. Germline loops: CDR1 LGHDT, CDR2 YNNKEL (reference sequence). The CDR3 loop is CASSQAGTSGRVWEQFF. The CDR3 bases are TGTGCCAGCAGCCAAGCAGGGACTAGCGGGAGGGTATGGGAGCAGTTCTTC.

This clone was counted once. V and J are TRBV5-6 and TRBJ2-1, with 7 bases fitting TRBD2. The CDR3 runs 13 residues. CDR1 and CDR2 (germline): SGHDT, YYEEEE. The trim removed 0 bases at V and 10 bases at J, leaving 4 bases unmatched. CDR3 protein: CASSLGGGWEQFF. CDR3 nucleotide sequence: TGTGCCAGCAGCTTGGGCGGGGGTTGGGAGCAGTTCTTC.

The chain recombines TRBV7-2 with TRBJ1-4; 7 positions match TRBD1. The ends lost 2 bases at V and 8 bases at J; junction bases unmatched: 11. Germline V gene lookup returns CDR1 SGHTA and CDR2 FQGNSA. CDR3 length: 16 amino acids. The CDR3 sequence is CASSLPQGVSVEKLFF. The CDR3 nucleotides are TGTGCCAGCAGCTTACCCCAGGGGGTGTCGGTGGAAAAACTGTTTTTT.

This chain connects TRBV11-3 to TRBJ2-3, with D perhaps TRBD1 (5 bases). This CDR3 has 15 amino acids. The V end lost 3 bases, the J end lost 6 bases, and 16 bases lay between the germline ends. Germline V gene data show CDR1 as SGHNT and CDR2 as YENEEA. The CDR3 loop reads CASSFHGIAGDTQYF. CDR3 DNA sequence: TGTGCCAGCAGCTTTCATGGGATTGCAGGGGATACGCAGTATTTT.

The chain recombines TRBV25-1 with TRBJ2-7; D remains unclear. From germline, CDR1 is MGHDK and CDR2 SYGVNS. Trimming removed 4 bases from V and 3 bases from J, with 4 bases in between. This CDR3 region has 11 residues. DNA of the CDR3: TGTGCCAGCAGTGTTAGCTACGAGCAGTACTTC. It translates to CASSVSYEQYF.

The chain uses TRBV2 and TRBJ2-3; 8 bases align to TRBD2. J gave up 1 base and V 8 bases, and 5 bases lay outside the gene matches. The length of the CDR3 is 14 residues. In germline, CDR1 is SNHLY, CDR2 FYNNEI. The CDR3, as DNA: TGTGCCAGCTACGGGGGGGCCGGCACAGATACGCAGTATTTT. Amino acid sequence: CASYGGAGTDTQYF.

The rearrangement links TRBV4-3 to TRBJ1-1; D gene ambiguous. The V end lost 0 bases, the J end lost 1 base, and 3 bases lay between the germline ends. This CDR3 comprises 13 residues. Germline CDR1 LGHNA, CDR2 YSLEER. CDR3 sequence: CASSQDRNTEAFF. The DNA of the CDR3 is TGCGCCAGCAGCCAAGACAGGAACACTGAAGCTTTCTTT.

This clone was counted only a few times. The chain employs TRBV4-1 and TRBJ2-5; 9 nucleotides match TRBD2. Germline CDR1 and CDR2: MGHRA and YSYEKL. The CDR3 runs to 17 residues. Germline trimming cut 2 bases from V and 2 bases from J; bases unmatched to any gene: 9. The CDR3 bases are TGCGCCAGCAGCCAAATACCAGCGGGGGGACCACAAGAGACCCAGTACTTC. Protein sequence: CASSQIPAGGPQETQYF.

This chain links TRBV28 with TRBJ2-7, with 8 bases matching TRBD1. Germline lookup yields CDR1 MDHEN and CDR2 SYDVKM. The CDR3 extends over 15 amino acids. Unmatched junction bases numbered 9, after V lost 5 bases and J lost 3 bases. CDR3 region: CASSPGQGDLYEQYF. The CDR3 DNA sequence: TGTGCCAGCAGTCCCGGACAGGGCGACCTCTACGAGCAGTACTTC.

The chain couples TRBV2 to TRBJ1-2; 8 bases agree with TRBD1. Per the germline V gene, CDR1 is SNHLY and CDR2 is FYNNEI. J gave up 8 bases and V 0 bases, and 5 bases lay outside the gene matches. The CDR3 contains 14 residues. The CDR3 coding sequence is TGTGCCAGCAGTGAAGCCCAGGGGGCGGGGGGCTACACCTTC. Its protein product is CASSEAQGAGGYTF.

V and J are TRBV21-1 and TRBJ2-2; the table's D call TRBD1 went unverified against the DNA. TRBV21-1 is a documented pseudogene. The CDR3 totals 17 residues. The chain's CDR3 is CASSKEDREMSTGELFF. DNA for the CDR3: TGTGCCAGCAGCAAAGAAGACAGGGAAATGAGCACCGGGGAGCTGTTTTTT.

This rearrangement joins TRBV5-4 to TRBJ2-1, with TRBD1 matching 8 bases. CDR1 SGHNT and CDR2 YYREEE come from the germline V gene (reference sequence). The ends lost 4 bases at V and 7 bases at J; junction bases unmatched: 7. The CDR3 contains 14 residues. CDR3 loop: CASSLDRAWNEQFF. Written as DNA, the CDR3 is TGTGCCAGCAGCCTGGACAGGGCTTGGAATGAGCAGTTCTTC.

V gene TRBV27 combines with J gene TRBJ2-3; 8 bases map to TRBD2. The CDR3 runs 14 residues. J was trimmed by 9 bases and V by 3 bases; bases with no gene match: 8. Germline V lookup: CDR1 MNHEY, CDR2 SMNVEV (reference sequence). CDR3 region: CASSFGGGRETQYF. Here the CDR3 DNA reads TGTGCCAGCAGTTTCGGGGGGGGCCGGGAAACGCAGTATTTT.

V usage is TRBV9 and J usage is TRBJ1-3, with D uncertain. V shed 0 bases and J shed 2 bases, with 12 bases lying between them. Germline lookup yields CDR1 SGDLS and CDR2 YYNGEE. The CDR3 totals 16 residues. The CDR3 DNA follows: TGTGCCAGCAGCGTAGTGGTCAGGTCCCCTGGAAACACCATATATTTT. This gives the protein CASSVVVRSPGNTIYF.

In its sample, this clone was seen a few times. The J gene is TRBJ1-2, the V gene TRBV14; no clear D. Germline CDR1 reads SGHDN; CDR2 reads FVKESK. V shed 1 base and J shed 5 bases, with 11 bases lying between them. CDR3 length: 14 amino acids. The CDR3 bases are TGTGCCAGCAGCCAAGGTCTATACCCTTATGGCTACACCTTC. Translating it yields CASSQGLYPYGYTF.

This sequence joins TRBV18 and TRBJ2-1; 12 positions match TRBD2. Trimming took 3 bases from V and 5 from J; bases not matched to a gene: 5. The CDR3 runs to 16 residues. CDR1 KGHSH and CDR2 LQKENI come from the germline V gene. CDR3 amino acids: CASSPAGLAGNNEQFF. The DNA of the CDR3 is TGTGCCAGCTCACCTGCTGGACTAGCGGGAAACAATGAGCAGTTCTTC.

The CDR3 spells CASSFGGWGYEQYF. In DNA, the CDR3 is TGTGCCAGCAGCTTTGGGGGGTGGGGCTACGAGCAGTACTTC. This chain joins TRBV7-2 and TRBJ2-7; possible D gene TRBD2, 6 bases. Germline-derived CDR1 and CDR2 are SGHTA and FQGNSA. Trimming pared 3 bases from V and 3 bases from J, leaving 12 bases between. The CDR3 consists of 14 residues.

The chain carries TRBV4-1 and TRBJ2-2; TRBD2 aligns across 10 bases. The CDR3 loop spans 16 amino acids. Trimming took 4 bases from V and 2 from J; bases not matched to a gene: 4. Germline CDR1 and CDR2: MGHRA and YSYEKL. The CDR3 DNA follows: TGCGCCAGCAGCCCCACTAGCGGGGCAAACACCGGGGAGCTGTTTTTT. This encodes CASSPTSGANTGELFF.

In DNA, the CDR3 is TGTGCCAGCAGCCAAGAACCCCTACACAGCTCCTACAATGAGCAGTTCTTC. Protein: CASSQEPLHSSYNEQFF. The chain is built from TRBV4-2 and TRBJ2-1; no reliable D call. V was clipped by 0 bases and J by 0 bases, with 12 bases between them. Germline V gives CDR1 LGHNA, CDR2 YNFKEQ. The CDR3 runs to 17 residues.

V usage is TRBV6-2 or TRBV6-3 and J usage is TRBJ2-7; D ambiguous. Trimming stripped 2 bases from V and 2 bases from J, with 7 bases between. The CDR3 is 13 amino acids. Germline V CDR1 and CDR2: MNHEY, SVGEGT. CDR3 sequence reads: CASSYGSTYEQYF. CDR3 in DNA: TGTGCCAGCAGTTACGGTTCTACCTACGAGCAGTACTTC.